The rows below give T cell receptor beta chains drawn from one sample of a study of tumor-infiltrating lymphocytes in glioblastoma multiforme. TCRdb used MiXCR to reprocess the multiplex PCR reads, holding one entry per CDR3 protein. The profile shows about 32,000 distinct CDR3 sequences, more than 55% of them singletons. The sequenced material came from brain tumor tissue. The receptors were sampled from a male donor with glioblastoma. Both conserved end residues are part of each CDR3. Fields, in order: clone size, J gene, V gene, D gene, CDR3 DNA, CDR3 protein. A D gene is named only where the DNA matches it firmly. Only some rows state a clone size, as once, few, many or a class for expanded clones.

>once|TRBJ2-2|TRBV6-5|.
TGTGCCAGCAGCCCTGGCAGGTCCGCGAACACCGGGGAGTTGTTTTTT
CASSPGRSANTGELFF
>.|TRBJ2-7|TRBV12-3/TRBV12-4|.
TGTGGCAGCAGCCGGGCCCCAAGCGAGCAGTACTTC
CGSSRAPSEQYF
>medium-sized|TRBJ2-3|TRBV11-1|TRBD1
TGTGCCAGCAGCCAGGGACAGGGAATCAACACAGATACGCAGTATTTT
CASSQGQGINTDTQYF
>.|TRBJ2-5|TRBV6-6|.
TGTGCCTGCACCTACGGTATTGGCAGGGGGGAGGAGACTCAGTACTTC
CACTYGIGRGEETQYF
>.|TRBJ1-1|TRBV20-1|.
TGCAGTGCCGAGGGCGGGAACACTGAAGCACTCTTT
CSAEGGNTEALF
>.|TRBJ1-1|TRBV9|.
TGTGCCAGCAGCGTCTCAGGGGTGAGATCGGCTGAAGCTTTCTTT
CASSVSGVRSAEAFF
>many|TRBJ2-7|TRBV24-1|.
TGTGCCACCAGTGACCAAGGGTTGGGAGAGCAGTACTTC
CATSDQGLGEQYF
>.|TRBJ2-5|TRBV7-8|.
TGTGCCAGCAACTTCAGTTTAGGGCAGCAAGAGACCGAGTACTTC
CASNFSLGQQETEYF
>.|TRBJ2-7|TRBV11-3|.
TGTGCCAGCGGGATGTTATCCTGCGAGCAGTACTTC
CASGMLSCEQYF
>.|TRBJ2-5|TRBV20-1|.
TGCCGTGCTAGGGAAGCTAGCGTCCTAGAGACCCAGTACTTC
CRAREASVLETQYF
>.|TRBJ2-1|TRBV20-1|.
TGCAGTGGCGACTCCCCCCATACCTACAATGAGCAGTTCTTC
CSGDSPHTYNEQFF
>.|TRBJ1-1|TRBV6-1|.
TGTGCCAGCCGCCCGCCAGGGTACACTGAAGCTTTCTTT
CASRPPGYTEAFF
>many|TRBJ2-5|TRBV5-1|.
TGCGCCAGCAACGGGGGACTCAGTGGACTCAAAGAGACCCAGTACTTC
CASNGGLSGLKETQYF
>.|TRBJ2-1|TRBV20-1|TRBD2
TGCAGTGCTAGAGGGGCTAGCGGGGTCCTCTGCAATGAGCAGTTCTTC
CSARGASGVLCNEQFF
>medium-sized|TRBJ1-4|TRBV20-1|.
TGCAGTGCTAGAGAGGACCGGGCAACTGAAAAACTGTTTTTT
CSAREDRATEKLFF
>.|TRBJ2-3|TRBV11-2|.
TGTGCCAGCAGCTCCGTCGGGGGTACACTCGGGACGCAGTATTTT
CASSSVGGTLGTQYF
>.|TRBJ2-1|TRBV30|.
TGTCCCTGGAGTGTACGGGAACTTGTGCAGTTCTTC
CPWSVRELVQFF
>.|TRBJ1-5|TRBV10-1|.
TGCGCCAGCAGTTCTGGTCCAGATGCGCAGCATTTT
CASSSGPDAQHF
>medium-sized|TRBJ1-2|TRBV4-1|TRBD1
TGCGCCAGCAGCCAAAGGACAGGGTACGATGGCTACACCTTC
CASSQRTGYDGYTF
>.|TRBJ2-1|TRBV20-1|TRBD2
TGCAGTGCTAGGGACGTAGCGGGAGATACCCACTATGAGCAGTTCTTC
CSARDVAGDTHYEQFF
>.|TRBJ2-3|TRBV28|.
TGTGCCAGCAGCACCCCCCCCGGGAGTCTCAGGATTACGCAGTATTTT
CASSTPPGSLRITQYF
>many|TRBJ1-2|TRBV2|.
TGTGCCAGCAGGCAGGCTGTCTATGGCTACACCTTC
CASRQAVYGYTF
>.|TRBJ1-1|TRBV20-1|.
TGCAGTGCTAGAAGGGAAGGCGAATTGAACACTGAAGTTTTCTTT
CSARREGELNTEVFF
>.|TRBJ2-1|TRBV20-1|TRBD1
TGCAGTGCTAGAGAGGGAGGAGGACAGGGCCTACTTGGCTCCTATAATGAGCGGTTCTTC
CSAREGGGQGLLGSYNERFF
>.|TRBJ2-7|TRBV5-6|TRBD2
TGTGCCAGCAGCTATGGACTAGCGGGAGTAGCCTCCTACGAGCAGTACTTC
CASSYGLAGVASYEQYF
>.|TRBJ2-5|TRBV12-3/TRBV12-4|.
TGTGCCAGCAGTGTTTCAGGATCTCAAGAGACCCAGTACTTC
CASSVSGSQETQYF
>few|TRBJ1-3|TRBV5-1|.
TGCGCCAGCAGCTTATCGGGGTCGGATGGAAACACCATATATTTT
CASSLSGSDGNTIYF
>.|TRBJ2-3|TRBV11-2|TRBD1
TGTGCCAGCAGCTTACAGGGGGCGTGGACAGATACGCAGTATTTT
CASSLQGAWTDTQYF
>.|TRBJ1-1|TRBV29-1|TRBD1
TGCAGCGCTGGGACAGGGGTTTATAACACTGAAGCTTCCTTT
CSAGTGVYNTEASF
>many|TRBJ1-5|TRBV4-2|TRBD1
TGTGCCAGCAGCCAAGAAACAGGGGAAGGCAATCAGCCCCAGCATTTT
CASSQETGEGNQPQHF
>.|TRBJ1-5|TRBV6-2/TRBV6-3|.
TGTGCCAGCAGACCCGCGACAGGCGACAATCAGCCCCAGCATTTT
CASRPATGDNQPQHF
>.|TRBJ1-2|TRBV19|.
TGTGCCAGTAGTAACCTAGAAGCGGGAGGCTACACCTTC
CASSNLEAGGYTF
>.|TRBJ1-2|TRBV11-2|.
TGTGCCAGCAGCCAAGGGGATTGGATTGGCTACACCTTC
CASSQGDWIGYTF
>.|TRBJ2-7|TRBV5-1|TRBD1
TGCGCCAGCGGCTTGGGGGACAGGGGGGACTTCGAGCAGTACTTC
CASGLGDRGDFEQYF
>few|TRBJ2-2|TRBV11-2|.
TGTGCCAGCAGCTTAGAGATGAACACCGGGGAGCTGTTTTTT
CASSLEMNTGELFF
>.|TRBJ1-2|TRBV4-1|.
TGCGCCAGCAGCCATGATAGATACAGCTCTAACTATGGCTACACCTTC
CASSHDRYSSNYGYTF
>.|TRBJ2-1|TRBV7-3|TRBD2
TGTGCCAGCAGTAGGGAGGGGTTGAGTGAGCAGTTCTTC
CASSREGLSEQFF
>many|TRBJ2-1|TRBV5-1|.
TGCGCCAGCAGCCCCGGTACAATGATGAATGAGCAGTTCTTC
CASSPGTMMNEQFF
>few|TRBJ2-3|TRBV11-3|TRBD2
TGTGCCAGCAGCTTATCAGGGACTAGCGGGACAGAAACGCAGTATTTT
CASSLSGTSGTETQYF
>.|TRBJ1-2|TRBV20-1|.
TGCAGTGCCCCGGGGAAGGGAGGTTATGGCTACACCTTC
CSAPGKGGYGYTF
>.|TRBJ2-3|TRBV5-4|.
TGTGCCAGCAGCGCCTACCCGCTGGGAGATACGCAGTATTTT
CASSAYPLGDTQYF
>.|TRBJ1-1|TRBV28|.
TGTGCCAGCACCGAAAGGTGGACTGAAGCTTTCTTT
CASTERWTEAFF
>.|TRBJ2-1|TRBV11-1|.
TGTGCCAGCAGCTTAGACCCCGAGGACAATGAGCAGTTCTTC
CASSLDPEDNEQFF
>.|TRBJ2-3|TRBV20-1|.
TGCAGTGCTAGCGTCAGCAGGAGTGGAGATACGCAGTATTTT
CSASVSRSGDTQYF
>once|TRBJ2-7|TRBV5-1|TRBD2
TGCGCCAGCAGCTTGGTCGGGACTAGCAGGAGGGCTGTCTACGAGCAGTATTTC
CASSLVGTSRRAVYEQYF
>.|TRBJ2-5|TRBV5-4|.
TGTGCCAGCAGCCCCGGACCGGGTCAAGAGACCAAGTACTTC
CASSPGPGQETKYF
>.|TRBJ2-3|TRBV4-1|TRBD2
TGCGCCAACAGCCGGGGACTACAGAGCGCAGATACGCAGTATTTT
CANSRGLQSADTQYF
>.|TRBJ2-2|TRBV4-3|.
TGCGCCAGCAGCCTTCTTTGGCCCAACACCGGGAAGCTGTTTTTT
CASSLLWPNTGKLFF
>many|TRBJ1-2|TRBV5-8|.
TGTGCCAGCAGCTTGGGACTCGTAGGAGGGATTGGCTACACCTTC
CASSLGLVGGIGYTF
>.|TRBJ2-1|TRBV28|TRBD2
TGTGCTAGCAGTTTAGACATCGCAGCGGGAGGGAACAATGAACAGTTCTTC
CASSLDIAAGGNNEQFF
>.|TRBJ2-3|TRBV10-3|.
TGTGCCATCAGTGAGGCCCAGGGCGTAAAGACAGATACGCAGTATTTT
CAISEAQGVKTDTQYF
>large|TRBJ2-1|TRBV11-2|.
TGTGCCAGCAGCTGGGGATGGCGGAGCCACATCTCCTACAATGAGCAGTTCTTC
CASSWGWRSHISYNEQFF
>.|TRBJ2-7|TRBV6-1|TRBD2
TGTGCCAGCTTACCTGGGTTAGCGGGAAACGAGCAGTACTTC
CASLPGLAGNEQYF